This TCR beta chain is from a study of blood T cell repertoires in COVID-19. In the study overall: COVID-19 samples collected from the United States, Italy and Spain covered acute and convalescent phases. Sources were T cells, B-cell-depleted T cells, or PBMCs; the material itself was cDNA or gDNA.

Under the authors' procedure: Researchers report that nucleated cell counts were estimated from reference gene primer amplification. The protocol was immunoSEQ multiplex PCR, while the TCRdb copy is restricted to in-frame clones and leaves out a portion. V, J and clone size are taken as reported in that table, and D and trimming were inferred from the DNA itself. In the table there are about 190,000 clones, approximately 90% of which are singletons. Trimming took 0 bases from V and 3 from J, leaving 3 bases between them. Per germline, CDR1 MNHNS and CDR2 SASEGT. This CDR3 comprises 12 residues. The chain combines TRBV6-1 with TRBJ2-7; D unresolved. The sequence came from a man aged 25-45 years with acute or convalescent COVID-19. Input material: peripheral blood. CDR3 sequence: CASSEAYYEQYF. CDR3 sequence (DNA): TGTGCCAGCAGTGAAGCTTACTACGAGCAGTACTTC.